This T cell receptor (beta chain) was captured by sequencing in a study of blood T cells in healthy people across ages. Study-wide findings and caveats: Among long-lived donors, naive CD4+ cells were more numerous and diversity higher than in aged donors.

With V trimmed by 4 bases and J by 3 bases, 8 bases remained unmatched. CDR1 SGHTA and CDR2 FQGNSA come from the germline V gene. This CDR3 comprises 16 residues. This clonotype was seen more than once but under ten times. Its antigen remains unknown. Primers used in a second PCR of roughly 6 to 11 cycles were a sample-barcoded 5' primer and a J-beta primer mix. TCRdb reanalysed the 5' RACE reads using MiXCR and keeps one entry per CDR3 protein. The sample contains about 680,000 distinct CDR3 sequences, around half of which appear only once. The chain combines TRBV7-2 with TRBJ2-7, with 11 bases aligning to TRBD2. The origin of this receptor is a woman aged 55-69 years in good health. Sequencing was carried out using blood. The CDR3 protein is CASSSLAGGTRYEQYF. CDR3 sequence (DNA): TGTGCCAGCAGCTCCCTAGCGGGAGGAACCCGCTACGAGCAGTACTTC.